Listed below are T cell receptor beta chains from one sample, sequenced in a study of vaccination and CD4 T cells after COVID-19. No antigens are known for them. MiXCR, run by TCRdb on the PCR reads, gives a single entry per CDR3 protein. Among approximately 12,000 distinct CDR3 sequences listed, about 50% were seen once. What was sequenced was CD4+ T cells from blood, cultured in vitro. These receptors were obtained from a human donor who had recovered from COVID-19. CDR3s include the opening cysteine and the closing phenylalanine or tryptophan. A D gene is named only where the DNA matches it firmly. Rows give clone size only sometimes, using once, few, many, or a class for an expanded clone.

clone_size	v_call	j_call	d_call	cdr3_length	cdr3_nt	cdr3_aa
-	TRBV29-1	TRBJ2-5	TRBD2	13	TGCAGCGCTAGAGACGGACTAGTGGTCCCCCAGTACTTC	CSARDGLVVPQYF
-	TRBV20-1	TRBJ2-2	-	14	TGCAGTGCTCCTACTACAGGGTTAGCCGGGGAGCTGTTTTTT	CSAPTTGLAGELFF
-	TRBV6-2/TRBV6-3	TRBJ1-3	-	13	TGTGCCAGCAGACACAGCTCTGGAAACACCATATATTTT	CASRHSSGNTIYF
-	TRBV5-4	TRBJ2-5	TRBD2	15	TGTGCCAGCAGCTCCGGACTAGCGGGACGGGAGACCCAGTACTTC	CASSSGLAGRETQYF
-	TRBV7-3	TRBJ2-3	-	15	TGTGCCAGCAGTGATATAAGCGGTAGCACAGATACGCAGTATTTT	CASSDISGSTDTQYF
-	TRBV7-2	TRBJ2-7	-	12	TGTGCCAGCAGCGCGGGAATCTACGAGCAGTACTTC	CASSAGIYEQYF
-	TRBV6-2/TRBV6-3	TRBJ2-1	TRBD2	17	TGTGCCAGCAGTTACTCGGGACTAGCGGGAGTATACAATGAGCAGTTCTTC	CASSYSGLAGVYNEQFF
-	TRBV2	TRBJ2-3	TRBD2	14	TGTGCCAGCAGTGGGACTAGCGGGGCTCCTGCGCAGTATTTT	CASSGTSGAPAQYF
few	TRBV6-5	TRBJ1-1	-	15	TGTGCCAGCAGTTACCCGTATGGGGGGGGCACTGAAGCTTTCTTT	CASSYPYGGGTEAFF
-	TRBV7-6	TRBJ1-3	-	15	TGTGCCAGCAGCTTATTTGGTGGCTCTGGAAACACCATATATTTT	CASSLFGGSGNTIYF
few	TRBV20-1	TRBJ1-6	-	16	TGCAGTGCTAAAACAGGGATTAGTTCCTATAATTCACCCCTCCACTTT	CSAKTGISSYNSPLHF
-	TRBV7-2	TRBJ1-3	TRBD1	16	TGTGCCAGCAGCGCAGACAGGGGGAAATCTGGAAACACCATATATTTT	CASSADRGKSGNTIYF
few	TRBV27	TRBJ2-4	-	14	TGTGCCAGCAGATACAGGGCCGGGGAGAACATTCAGTACTTC	CASRYRAGENIQYF
few	TRBV20-1	TRBJ1-2	-	14	TGCAGTGCTAGGAGGGGGATTACTAACTATGGCTACACCTTC	CSARRGITNYGYTF
-	TRBV5-4	TRBJ2-7	TRBD2	11	TGTGCCAGCGACAGCGGGGCCGAGCAGTACTTC	CASDSGAEQYF
-	TRBV7-6	TRBJ2-7	-	15	TGTGCCAGCAGCTTAGTATCCGGGAGTGGAGGCGAGCAGTACTTC	CASSLVSGSGGEQYF
few	TRBV20-1	TRBJ1-3	-	15	TGCAGTGCTCAGGACTGGATGAGCTCTGGAAACACCATATATTTT	CSAQDWMSSGNTIYF
few	TRBV27	TRBJ2-7	-	13	TGTGCCACCACCGGGACTCTCTCCTACGAGCAGTACTTC	CATTGTLSYEQYF
-	TRBV7-3	TRBJ1-1	-	13	TGTGCCAGCAGCTTAGACAGGCGGGGTGAAGCTTTCTTT	CASSLDRRGEAFF
few	TRBV28	TRBJ1-1	-	15	TGTGCCAGCAGTTTTATGGGCAGGGAAAGCACTGAAGCTTTCTTT	CASSFMGRESTEAFF
-	TRBV7-9	TRBJ1-5	-	16	TGTGCCAGCAGCTCGTTCGATCGCGACGGCAATCAGCCCCAGCATTTT	CASSSFDRDGNQPQHF
-	TRBV6-5	TRBJ1-1	TRBD1	16	TGTGCCAGCAGTTACTACGGGACAGGGTTGGACACTGAAGCTTTCTTT	CASSYYGTGLDTEAFF
-	TRBV6-1	TRBJ2-2	TRBD1	15	TGTGCCAGCAGGAGGAGACAGGGTGGTGGCGGGGAGCTGTTTTTT	CASRRRQGGGGELFF
-	TRBV28	TRBJ1-5	TRBD1	15	TGTGCCAGCAGATATCCGGGACAGGGCTTTCAGCCCCAGCATTTT	CASRYPGQGFQPQHF
few	TRBV20-1	TRBJ2-1	TRBD2	16	TGCAGTGCTAGAGTTGGTAGCGGGAGGTCCTACAATGAGCAGTTCTTC	CSARVGSGRSYNEQFF
-	TRBV6-5	TRBJ2-3	TRBD2	18	TGTGCCAGCAGTTACTCCTCCGGACTAGCGGGGGGCACAGATACGCAGTATTTT	CASSYSSGLAGGTDTQYF
-	TRBV20-1	TRBJ1-4	-	11	TGCAGTGCCTTTCGTAGTGAAAAACTGTTTTTT	CSAFRSEKLFF
-	TRBV5-5	TRBJ1-5	-	16	TGTGCCAGCAGCTTGGTCGGGGGCGCGAGCAATCAGCCCCAGCATTTT	CASSLVGGASNQPQHF
once	TRBV5-4	TRBJ2-2	TRBD2	17	TGTGCCAGCAGCGATTCCGGGACTAGCTGGAACACCGGGGAGCTGTTTTTT	CASSDSGTSWNTGELFF
few	TRBV20-1	TRBJ2-2	-	14	TGCAGTGCTCAAAAGGATGGGGCTACCGGGGAGCTGTTTTTT	CSAQKDGATGELFF
-	TRBV7-2	TRBJ1-1	-	14	TGTGCCAGCAGCTTATGGGATGTGGACACTGAAGCTTTCTTT	CASSLWDVDTEAFF
-	TRBV5-1	TRBJ2-5	TRBD2	15	TGCGCCAGCAGCCCACTGACTAGCTCTGGGGAGACCCAGTACTTC	CASSPLTSSGETQYF
-	TRBV20-1	TRBJ2-6	-	16	TGCAGTGCTAGAGCGGGACGCCCCTCTGGGGCCAACGTCCTGACTTTC	CSARAGRPSGANVLTF
-	TRBV7-6	TRBJ1-4	-	14	TGTGCCAGCAGCTTCAGCGCAACTAATGAAAAACTGTTTTTT	CASSFSATNEKLFF
few	TRBV19	TRBJ1-5	-	13	TGTGCCAGTAAGGGTAGTGGGATGGAGCCCCAGCATTTT	CASKGSGMEPQHF
-	TRBV5-1	TRBJ2-7	TRBD2	15	TGCGCCAGCAGCTCAAGAACGGGAGGGTCCTACGAGCAGTACTTC	CASSSRTGGSYEQYF
-	TRBV20-1	TRBJ2-5	-	14	TGCAGTGCTCGAAGACGGGTCTTCCAAGAGACCCAGTACTTC	CSARRRVFQETQYF
-	TRBV10-3	TRBJ1-5	-	13	TGTGCCATCAGGGAGGGAATAGGTCAGCCCCAGCATTTT	CAIREGIGQPQHF
few	TRBV4-1	TRBJ1-1	-	19	TGCGCCAGCAGCCAAGTTCCCATGGGGGCCCCTTTTACCAACACTGAAGCTTTCTTT	CASSQVPMGAPFTNTEAFF
-	TRBV2	TRBJ2-5	-	10	TGTGCCAGTGAAGAAGAGACCCAGTACTTC	CASEEETQYF
-	TRBV24-1	TRBJ1-1	TRBD1	16	TGTGCCACCAGAGCGAACGGGGACAGGGGGCGTTCTGAAGCTTTCTTT	CATRANGDRGRSEAFF
-	TRBV27	TRBJ2-1	TRBD2	14	TGTGCCAGCAAACTAGCGGGATCCTACAATGAGCAGTTCTTC	CASKLAGSYNEQFF
few	TRBV2	TRBJ1-2	-	12	TGTGCCGGCTCACAGGGCATTGCTGGCTACACCTTC	CAGSQGIAGYTF
-	TRBV24-1	TRBJ2-3	-	12	TGTGCCACCAGTGCGGACCTGGATACGCAGTATTTT	CATSADLDTQYF
-	TRBV28	TRBJ2-5	-	13	TGTGCCAGCAGTTTCGGGGCGGTGAAGACCCAGTACTTC	CASSFGAVKTQYF
-	TRBV27	TRBJ1-1	-	14	TGTGCCAGCAGGGGGCGGGGGTTAAACACTGAAGCTTTCTTT	CASRGRGLNTEAFF
-	TRBV20-1	TRBJ2-7	TRBD2	13	TGCAGTGCGCTAGCGGGAACCACCTACGAGCAGTACTTC	CSALAGTTYEQYF
few	TRBV20-1	TRBJ2-7	TRBD2	15	TGCAGTGCTAGAGTAGTCACTAGCGGGACCTACGAGCAGTACTTC	CSARVVTSGTYEQYF
-	TRBV7-9	TRBJ2-7	-	13	TGTGCCAGCGCTACGGGGAGGCTCTACGAGCAGTACTTC	CASATGRLYEQYF
-	TRBV19	TRBJ1-1	-	14	TGTGCCAGTCAATCCGGACAGCGGAACACTGAAGCTTTCTTT	CASQSGQRNTEAFF
few	TRBV7-6	TRBJ1-1	-	16	TGTGCCAGCAGTCTGAGCCCCGGGATTGGGTGGGATGAAGCTTTCTTT	CASSLSPGIGWDEAFF
-	TRBV10-3	TRBJ2-1	-	15	TGTGCCATCAGTGACCCGCGTGCCTCCGAGGGCCAGCAGTTCTTC	CAISDPRASEGQQFF
-	TRBV21-1	TRBJ1-1	-	15	TGTGCCAGCAGCAAAGCAGCGGGAGGGGCCACTGAAGCTTTCTTT	CASSKAAGGATEAFF
-	TRBV6-1	TRBJ1-5	-	13	TGTGCCAGCAGGTCGGGGGGCAGCCAGCCCCAGCATTTT	CASRSGGSQPQHF
-	TRBV5-1	TRBJ1-2	-	14	TGCGCCAGCAGCTTGAGCCAGAACCCGTATGGCTACACCTTC	CASSLSQNPYGYTF
-	TRBV11-1	TRBJ2-5	-	15	TGTGCCAGCAGCTTAGTAGGCAGGAACCAAGAGACCCAGTACTTC	CASSLVGRNQETQYF
-	TRBV6-5	TRBJ1-2	TRBD1	14	TGTGCCAGCAGTTACGGACAGGGGGCAGGGGGCTACACCTTC	CASSYGQGAGGYTF
few	TRBV12-3/TRBV12-4	TRBJ1-1	TRBD1	13	TGTGCCAGCAACAGGGGGCCGAACACTGAAGCTTTCTTT	CASNRGPNTEAFF